The following is a T cell receptor (beta chain) sequence with its context. As handled by the study authors: Amplification of reference gene primers provided the estimated nucleated cell counts. Here immunoSEQ multiplex PCR was the method, and the copy in TCRdb shows in-frame clones only, minus some. V, J and clone size were drawn from that table, and D and trimming were deduced from the DNA. Of about 360,000 clones in the sample, about 86% are singletons; the top ten hold almost 3%. The data belong to a study of blood T cell repertoires in COVID-19. Study background: The origin of the acute and convalescent COVID-19 samples was the United States, Italy and Spain. PBMCs, B-cell-depleted T cells, or T cells were the source of the cDNA or gDNA that made up the material.

The specimen sequenced was peripheral blood. The TCR sequence derives from a man aged 30 to 39 with active or convalescent COVID-19.

The CDR3 DNA reads TGTGCCAGCAGTTTCCCCGGGACACGTGAAAAACTGTTTTTT. It codes for CASSFPGTREKLFF. The chain employs TRBV28 and TRBJ1-4; a weak D match, TRBD1 (6 bases). With 3 bases removed from V and 7 bases from J, the gap between germline ends came to 12 bases. In germline, CDR1 is MDHEN, CDR2 SYDVKM. The CDR3 contains 14 residues.